Included here is one T cell receptor beta chain sequence, with context. These data come from a study of blood T cell repertoires in COVID-19. In the original processing: The assay estimated nucleated cells by amplifying reference gene primers. Method: immunoSEQ multiplex PCR; TCRdb's copy keeps in-frame clones and lacks some. Clone size and V and J calls were adopted from that table, with D and trimming inferred from the DNA. The sample shows roughly 200,000 clones, roughly 84% of them seen only once. In germline, CDR1 is SGHAT, CDR2 FQNNGV. With 6 bases removed from V and 2 bases from J, the gap between germline ends came to 28 bases. The CDR3 runs to 19 residues.

Sequenced input: peripheral blood. The TCR was taken from a man over 45 with active or convalescent COVID-19. V gene TRBV11-2 combines with J gene TRBJ1-2; D is possibly TRBD1 (6 bases). CDR3 sequence: CASRQNRGFNRETNYGYTF. CDR3 in DNA: TGTGCCAGCAGACAAAATAGGGGATTCAACAGGGAAACCAACTATGGCTACACCTTC.